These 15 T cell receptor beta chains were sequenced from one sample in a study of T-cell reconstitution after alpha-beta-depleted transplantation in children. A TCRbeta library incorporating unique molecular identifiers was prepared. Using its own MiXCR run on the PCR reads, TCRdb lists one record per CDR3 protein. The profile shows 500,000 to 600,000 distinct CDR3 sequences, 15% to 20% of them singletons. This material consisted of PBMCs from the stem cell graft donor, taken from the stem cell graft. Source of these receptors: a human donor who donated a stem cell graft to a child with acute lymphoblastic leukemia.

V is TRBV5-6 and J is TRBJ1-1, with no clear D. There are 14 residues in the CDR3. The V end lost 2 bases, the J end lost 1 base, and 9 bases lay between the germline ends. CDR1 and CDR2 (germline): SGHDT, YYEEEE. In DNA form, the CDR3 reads TGTGCCAGCAGCTTTGGCCATCCGAACACTGAAGCTTTCTTT. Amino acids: CASSFGHPNTEAFF.

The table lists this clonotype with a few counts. The CDR3 bases are TGCAGTGCTCACCCGACAGCTGGGGGCTACACCTTC. It specifies CSAHPTAGGYTF. The rearrangement joins TRBV20-1 to TRBJ1-2; D may be TRBD1 (5 bases). The germline CDR1 and CDR2 sequences are DFQATT and SNEGSKA (reference sequence). The V end was cut by 5 bases, the J end by 8 bases, with 15 bases between. The CDR3 consists of 12 residues.

CDR3 sequence (DNA): TGCGCCAGCAGCGAAGTTCCCGGGACTAGCGGGAGGGCCTACCTGGGGCTACAAGAGACCCAGTACTTC. It encodes CASSEVPGTSGRAYLGLQETQYF. The chain is built from TRBV5-1 and TRBJ2-5, with 16 bases matching TRBD2. This CDR3 contains 23 residues. Looked up from germline, CDR1 is SGHRS and CDR2 is YFSETQ. Losses at the gene ends were 4 bases for V and 2 bases for J; bases not matched to a gene: 23. Using reference TRBV5-1 and TRBJ2-5 for the parts outside the CDR3, the full variable domain is KAGVTQTPRYLIKTRGQQVTLSCSPISGHRSVSWYQQTPGQGLQFLFEYFSETQRNKGNFPGRFSGRQFSNSRSEMNVSTLELGDSALYLCASSEVPGTSGRAYLGLQETQYFGPGTRLLVL.

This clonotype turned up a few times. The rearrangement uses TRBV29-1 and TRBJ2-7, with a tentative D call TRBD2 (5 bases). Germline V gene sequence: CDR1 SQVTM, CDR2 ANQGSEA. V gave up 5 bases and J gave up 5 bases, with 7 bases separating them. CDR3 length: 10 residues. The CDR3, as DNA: TGCAGCGTTACCGGGGACGAGCAGTACTTC. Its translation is CSVTGDEQYF.

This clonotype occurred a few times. The CDR3 protein is CASSLAWGVPDYEQYF. The CDR3 DNA reads as TGTGCCAGCAGTTTAGCTTGGGGAGTACCGGACTACGAGCAGTACTTC. The V and J genes are TRBV12-3 or TRBV12-4 and TRBJ2-7, with a weak D call TRBD2 (5 bases). Trimming took 0 bases from V and 3 from J, leaving 15 bases between them. This CDR3 spans 16 amino acids.

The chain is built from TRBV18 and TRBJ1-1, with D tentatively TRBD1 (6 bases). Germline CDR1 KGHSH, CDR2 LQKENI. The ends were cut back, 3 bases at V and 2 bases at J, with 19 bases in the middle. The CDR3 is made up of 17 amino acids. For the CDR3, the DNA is TGTGCCAGCTCACCTTTTACACCGACAGGTTTTAACACTGAAGCTTTCTTT. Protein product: CASSPFTPTGFNTEAFF.

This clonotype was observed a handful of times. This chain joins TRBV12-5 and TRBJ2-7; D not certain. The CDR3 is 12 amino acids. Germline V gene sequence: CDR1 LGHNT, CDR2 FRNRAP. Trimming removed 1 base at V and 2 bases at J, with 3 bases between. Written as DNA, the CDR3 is TGTGCTAGTGGTTTGGCCCCCTACGAGCAGTACTTC. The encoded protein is CASGLAPYEQYF.

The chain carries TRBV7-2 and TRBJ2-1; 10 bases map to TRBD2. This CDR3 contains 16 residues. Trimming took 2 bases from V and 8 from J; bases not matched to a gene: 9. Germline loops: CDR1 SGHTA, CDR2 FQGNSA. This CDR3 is CASSLQAGTSVDEQFF. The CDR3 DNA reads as TGTGCCAGCAGCTTACAGGCCGGGACTAGCGTCGATGAGCAGTTCTTC.

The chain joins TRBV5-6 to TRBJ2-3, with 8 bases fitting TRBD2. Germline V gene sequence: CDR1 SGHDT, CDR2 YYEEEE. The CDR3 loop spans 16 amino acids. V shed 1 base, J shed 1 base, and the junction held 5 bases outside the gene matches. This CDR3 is CASSLLAGIRTDTQYF. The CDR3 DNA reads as TGTGCCAGCAGCTTGTTAGCGGGAATCCGCACAGATACGCAGTATTTT.

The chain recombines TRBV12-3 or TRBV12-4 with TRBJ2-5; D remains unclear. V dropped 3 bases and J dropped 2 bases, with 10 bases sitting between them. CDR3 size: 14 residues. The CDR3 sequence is CASSFPAHQETQYF. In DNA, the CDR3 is TGTGCCAGCAGTTTTCCGGCACATCAAGAGACCCAGTACTTC.

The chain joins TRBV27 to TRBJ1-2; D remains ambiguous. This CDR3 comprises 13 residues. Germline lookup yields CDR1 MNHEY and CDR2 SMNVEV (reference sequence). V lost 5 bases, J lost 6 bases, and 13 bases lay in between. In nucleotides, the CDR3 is TGTGCCAGCAGTGATGACGCTCGACATGGCTACACCTTC. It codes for CASSDDARHGYTF.

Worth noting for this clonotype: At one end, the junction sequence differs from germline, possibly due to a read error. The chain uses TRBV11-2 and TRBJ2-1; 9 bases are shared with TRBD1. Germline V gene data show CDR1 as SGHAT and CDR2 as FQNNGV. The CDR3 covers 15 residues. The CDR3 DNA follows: TGTTCCAGCAGCTGGGACAGGGACGCCTACAATGAGCAGTTCTTC. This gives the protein CSSSWDRDAYNEQFF.

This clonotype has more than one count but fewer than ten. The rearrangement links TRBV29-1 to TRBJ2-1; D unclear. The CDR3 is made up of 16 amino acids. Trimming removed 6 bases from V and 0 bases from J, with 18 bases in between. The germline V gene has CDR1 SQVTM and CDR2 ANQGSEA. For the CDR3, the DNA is TGCAGCGTCCCATTGGAAGCGAGCAGCTCCTACAATGAGCAGTTCTTC. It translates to CSVPLEASSSYNEQFF.

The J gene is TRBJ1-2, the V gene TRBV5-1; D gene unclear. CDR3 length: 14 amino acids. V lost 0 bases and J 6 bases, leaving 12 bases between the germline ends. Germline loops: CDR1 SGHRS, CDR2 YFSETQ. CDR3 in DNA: TGCGCCAGCAGCTTGGCGGTTGGGCTAGATGGCTACACCTTC. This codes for CASSLAVGLDGYTF.

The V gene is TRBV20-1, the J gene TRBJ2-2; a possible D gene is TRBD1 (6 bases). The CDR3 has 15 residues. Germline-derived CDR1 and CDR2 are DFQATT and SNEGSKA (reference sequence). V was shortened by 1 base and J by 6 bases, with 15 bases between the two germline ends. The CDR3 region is CSARGWSRGAGELFF. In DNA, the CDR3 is TGCAGTGCTAGAGGGTGGAGCAGGGGCGCCGGGGAGCTGTTTTTT.